What follows are 25 T cell receptor beta chains derived from one specimen sequenced in a study of T cell responses to AZD1222 COVID-19 vaccine listed by TCRdb under 2021. The library was obtained by the immunoSEQ multiplex PCR assay. TCRdb holds this immuneACCESS table with in-frame rearrangements only. Some clones are missing; in checked studies, unresolved V genes explain under half, and the rest has no known cause. For this sample there are 150,000 to 160,000 clones; approximately 90% appear just once. The ten most abundant clones make up around 1.5% of the sample. This sample's time point label indicates: about 28 days (+/-7) after the second vaccine dose. Sequencing used peripheral blood, obtained 28 days after the second AZD1222 dose. Source of these receptors: an adult who received the AZD1222 COVID-19 vaccine.

The rearrangement uses TRBV4-2 and TRBJ1-2, with D perhaps matching TRBD1 (5 bases). CDR3 length: 17 residues. The V gene's germline CDR1 is LGHNA and CDR2 YNFKEQ. V was shortened by 4 bases and J by 1 base, with 19 bases between the two germline ends. In DNA form, the CDR3 reads TGTGCCAGCAGCCCACAAGGATTGACAGTCATTAACTATGGCTACACCTTC. Its translation: CASSPQGLTVINYGYTF.

The chain couples TRBV10-2 to TRBJ2-7, with D perhaps matching TRBD2 (5 bases). The germline V gene encodes CDR1 WSHSY and CDR2 SAAADI. V was shortened by 6 bases and J by 6 bases, with 9 bases between the two germline ends. This CDR3 region has 11 residues. CDR3 in DNA: TGCGCCAGCAGCGAGGGTGGCGAGCAGTACTTC. Its protein is CASSEGGEQYF.

The V gene is TRBV6-5, the J gene TRBJ2-7, with 8 bases lining up with TRBD2. Germline V gives CDR1 MNHEY, CDR2 SVGAGI. Trimming removed 5 bases from V and 6 bases from J; junction bases left unmatched: 6. This CDR3 is 13 amino acids long. The CDR3 DNA follows: TGTGCCAGCAGTAGGGGCGGGGGGAGCGAGCAGTACTTC. This codes for CASSRGGGSEQYF.

The V call is TRBV7-6, the J call TRBJ1-2; D gene ambiguous. The CDR3 sequence is 11 residues long. The germline V gene encodes CDR1 SGHVS and CDR2 FNYEAQ. V was shortened by 8 bases and J by 6 bases, with 10 bases between the two germline ends. The CDR3 sequence is CASHSIHGYTF. CDR3 bases: TGTGCCAGCCATAGTATCCATGGCTACACCTTC. Full variable domain (remainder filled in from reference TRBV7-6 and TRBJ1-2): GAGVSQSPRYKVTKRGQDVALRCDPISGHVSLYWYRQALGQGPEFLTYFNYEAQQDKSGLPNDRFSAERPEGSISTLTIQRTEQRDSAMYRCASHSIHGYTFGSGTRLTVV.

Note on this clone: The same CDR3 arises from other DNA sequences in this sample as well. This chain connects TRBV7-9 to TRBJ1-4; D gene ambiguous. The CDR3 spans 13 residues. The V gene lost 2 bases and the J gene lost 4 bases, with 5 bases spanning the gap. Germline loops: CDR1 SEHNR, CDR2 FQNEAQ (reference sequence). The CDR3 DNA sequence: TGTGCCAGCAGCTTAACAGTTAATGAAAAACTGTTTTTT. Its protein is CASSLTVNEKLFF.

V usage is TRBV27 and J usage is TRBJ2-7; D gene ambiguous. V gave up 4 bases and J gave up 2 bases, with 12 bases separating them. The CDR3 totals 14 residues. CDR1 and CDR2 from the germline V gene are MNHEY and SMNVEV (reference sequence). In DNA form, the CDR3 reads TGTGCCAGCAGTTCAAAGGCCAAGCCCTACGAGCAGTACTTC. It yields the protein CASSSKAKPYEQYF.

The genes are TRBV30 and TRBJ1-5; D is ambiguous. V was pared by 7 bases and J by 1 base, with 14 bases between. This CDR3 has 14 amino acids. Looked up from germline, CDR1 is GTSNPN and CDR2 is SVGIG (reference sequence). The CDR3 here is CAYSDFSSNQPQHF. The CDR3 coding sequence is TGTGCCTACTCGGACTTCTCCAGCAATCAGCCCCAGCATTTT. The complete variable domain, with remaining parts taken from reference TRBV30 and TRBJ1-5, reads SQTIHQWPATLVQPVGSPLSLECTVEGTSNPNLYWYRQAAGRGLQLLFYSVGIGQISSEVPQNLSASRPQDRQFILSSKKLLLSDSGFYLCAYSDFSSNQPQHFGDGTRLSIL.

The chain is built from TRBV7-6 and TRBJ1-1; maybe TRBD1 (6 bases). Germline lookup yields CDR1 SGHVS and CDR2 FNYEAQ. This CDR3 spans 14 amino acids. With 5 bases removed from V and 5 bases from J, the gap between germline ends came to 15 bases. DNA of the CDR3: TGTGCCAGCAGCCCAGGGGAGTCGCGGACTGAAGCTTTCTTT. The encoded protein is CASSPGESRTEAFF.

The count of this clone is one. This chain connects TRBV21-1 to TRBJ1-1. TRBV21-1 is tagged as a pseudogene. The CDR3 extends over 15 amino acids. The CDR3 loop is CASSTNGALNTEAFF. Written as DNA, the CDR3 is TGTGCCAGCAGCACGAACGGGGCATTGAACACTGAAGCTTTCTTT.

The chain employs TRBV11-2 and TRBJ2-7; 7 positions agree with TRBD1. The V segment lost 4 bases and the J segment 7 bases; nucleotides outside the gene matches: 13. This CDR3 is built from 15 residues. Germline-derived CDR1 and CDR2 are SGHAT and FQNNGV. Written as DNA, the CDR3 is TGTGCCAGCAGCTACCGAGGGGGCTTTGGGGGTGAGCAGTACTTC. Its protein product is CASSYRGGFGGEQYF.

The CDR3 spells CASSSGLTDRRETQYF. CDR3 nucleotide sequence: TGTGCCAGCAGCTCAGGTCTCACCGACCGCCGGGAGACCCAGTACTTC. The chain recombines TRBV7-9 with TRBJ2-5; no reliable D call. From germline, CDR1 is SEHNR and CDR2 FQNEAQ (reference sequence). With 4 bases removed from V and 5 bases from J, the gap between germline ends came to 20 bases. There are 16 residues in the CDR3.

The rearrangement links TRBV28 to TRBJ2-1; 10 bases agree with TRBD2. CDR1 is MDHEN and CDR2 is SYDVKM in the germline V gene. The CDR3 covers 15 residues. J was trimmed by 8 bases and V by 5 bases; bases with no gene match: 9. CDR3 bases: TGTGCCAGCAGTCCCCCCCGAGCGGGAGGGGATGAGCAGTTCTTC. Amino acid sequence: CASSPPRAGGDEQFF.

Of note for this clone: Other DNA variants within this sample encode the same CDR3. The genes are TRBV27 and TRBJ2-4; no definite D call. With 8 bases removed from V and 0 bases from J, the gap between germline ends came to 14 bases. Germline CDR1 reads MNHEY; CDR2 reads SMNVEV (reference sequence). The CDR3 runs 15 residues. The CDR3 DNA reads TGTGCCAGCTCCCTGTCGGGCTTAGCCAAAAACATTCAGTACTTC. It yields the protein CASSLSGLAKNIQYF.

V and J are TRBV19 and TRBJ2-7; D gene unclear. The V and J ends lost 5 bases and 2 bases respectively, with 13 bases between them. The CDR3 consists of 14 residues. CDR1 is LNHDA and CDR2 is SQIVND in the germline V gene (reference sequence). CDR3 residues: CASSSRTQPYEQYF. DNA for the CDR3: TGTGCCAGTAGTTCCCGGACCCAGCCCTACGAGCAGTACTTC.

V is TRBV5-4 and J is TRBJ2-1; no firm D call. Germline V lookup: CDR1 SGHNT, CDR2 YYREEE (reference sequence). Trimming pared 5 bases from V and 9 bases from J, leaving 3 bases between. The CDR3 has 9 amino acids. The CDR3 DNA is TGTGCCAGCAGAGGTGAGCAGTTCTTC. It yields the protein CASRGEQFF. Drawing the rest from reference TRBV5-4 and TRBJ2-1, the complete variable domain is ETGVTQSPTHLIKTRGQQVTLRCSSQSGHNTVSWYQQALGQGPQFIFQYYREEENGRGNFPPRFSGLQFPNYSSELNVNALELDDSALYLCASRGEQFFGPGTRLTVL.

The genes are TRBV18 and TRBJ1-1; 10 bases match TRBD1. The J segment lost 6 bases and the V segment lost 3 bases, leaving 4 bases of the junction unmatched. This CDR3 contains 14 residues. Germline lookup yields CDR1 KGHSH and CDR2 LQKENI. CDR3 residues: CASSPSGTGAEAFF. CDR3 in DNA: TGTGCCAGCTCACCTTCCGGGACAGGGGCTGAAGCTTTCTTT.

This rearrangement joins TRBV10-3 to TRBJ2-3, with TRBD2 matching over 10 bases. From germline, CDR1 is ENHRY and CDR2 SYGVKD. CDR3 size: 16 residues. J gave up 4 bases and V 2 bases, and 6 bases lay outside the gene matches. CDR3 nucleotide sequence: TGTGCCATCAGTGAGGGCGGAGCGGGGGGGCCAGATACGCAGTATTTT. Protein: CAISEGGAGGPDTQYF.

This clone was recorded a few times. The chain combines TRBV7-8 with TRBJ1-4; 8 bases agree with TRBD1. The CDR3 runs to 15 residues. With V trimmed by 4 bases and J by 4 bases, 5 bases remained unmatched. Germline CDR1 and CDR2: SGHVS and FQNEAQ. The CDR3 loop is CASSSQGAVNEKLFF. In nucleotides, the CDR3 is TGTGCCAGCAGCTCCCAGGGGGCGGTTAATGAAAAACTGTTTTTT. Filled out from reference TRBV7-8 and TRBJ1-4, the complete variable domain reads GAGVSQSPRYKVAKRGQDVALRCDPISGHVSLFWYQQALGQGPEFLTYFQNEAQLDKSGLPSDRFFAERPEGSVSTLKIQRTQQEDSAVYLCASSSQGAVNEKLFFGSGTQLSVL.

This chain joins TRBV19 and TRBJ2-2; 8 nucleotides agree with TRBD2. Per the germline V gene, CDR1 is LNHDA and CDR2 is SQIVND (reference sequence). V gave up 8 bases and J gave up 6 bases; unmatched junction bases: 8. The CDR3 length is 14 residues. CDR3 nucleotides: TGTGCCAGTCTGGGAGCGGGAGCTGCCGGGGAGCTGTTTTTT. Amino acid sequence: CASLGAGAAGELFF.

This rearrangement joins TRBV5-3 to TRBJ1-1; D remains ambiguous. TRBV5-3 is an ORF, with its function uncertain. This CDR3 region has 13 residues. V was pared by 3 bases and J by 4 bases, with 10 bases between. CDR3 protein: CARSCRWVTEAFF. The DNA for the CDR3 is TGTGCCAGAAGCTGTCGATGGGTCACTGAAGCTTTCTTT.

The V and J genes are TRBV28 and TRBJ2-1; possible D gene TRBD2, 6 bases. Trimming left V 6 bases short and J 5 bases short, with 17 bases between. CDR1 MDHEN and CDR2 SYDVKM come from the germline V gene. This CDR3 contains 15 residues. CDR3 loop: CASSPMGSGNNEQFF. The CDR3 DNA follows: TGTGCCAGCAGCCCAATGGGTAGCGGCAACAATGAGCAGTTCTTC.

The chain combines TRBV3-1 (or the pseudogene TRBV3-2) with TRBJ2-1; D is undetermined. V gave up 3 bases and J gave up 5 bases, with 8 bases separating them. This CDR3 is built from 13 residues. The germline V gene has CDR1 LGHDT and CDR2 YNNKEL (reference sequence). The CDR3 coding sequence is TGTGCCAGCAGCCAGGAAATTGACAATGAGCAGTTCTTC. This sequence encodes CASSQEIDNEQFF.

The V and J genes are TRBV29-1 and TRBJ1-2; weak D call: TRBD1 (5 bases). CDR3 length: 14 amino acids. The V gene lost 1 base and the J gene lost 7 bases, with 16 bases spanning the gap. CDR1 is SQVTM, CDR2 ANQGSEA, per germline. The CDR3 spells CSVEVGDGAGGYTF. DNA of the CDR3: TGCAGCGTTGAAGTTGGGGACGGGGCGGGTGGCTACACCTTC.

V and J are TRBV2 and TRBJ2-1, with a possible D match to TRBD2 (6 bases). Germline V lookup: CDR1 SNHLY, CDR2 FYNNEI. This CDR3 region has 14 residues. With 0 bases removed from V and 7 bases from J, the gap between germline ends came to 10 bases. The DNA of the CDR3 is TGTGCCAGCAGTGAAGCCCCTAGCGTAAATGAGCAGTTCTTC. Residues: CASSEAPSVNEQFF. Variable domain in full (rest from reference TRBV2 and TRBJ2-1): EPEVTQTPSHQVTQMGQEVILRCVPISNHLYFYWYRQILGQKVEFLVSFYNNEISEKSEIFDDQFSVERPDGSNFTLKIRSTKLEDSAMYFCASSEAPSVNEQFFGPGTRLTVL.

This chain connects TRBV19 to TRBJ1-1; D might be TRBD1 (6 bases). There are 15 residues in the CDR3. Trimming cost V 3 bases and J 1 base, with 12 bases left between them. The V gene's germline CDR1 is LNHDA and CDR2 SQIVND (reference sequence). The CDR3 protein is CASSILDRQNTEAFF. In DNA, the CDR3 is TGTGCCAGTAGTATTTTGGACAGACAGAACACTGAAGCTTTCTTT.